This T cell receptor (beta chain) was identified in a study of tumour-infiltrating T cells in Burkitt lymphoma. Overall study: All epidemiological Burkitt lymphoma subtypes were represented in the cohort. Overall and progression-free survival were predicted by productive clonality.

A note on this clone: Its antigen is not identified.

Data came from immunoSEQ multiplex PCR; TCRdb stores just in-frame clones and leaves some out. The repertoire has about 720 clones, 95% to 96% of them found once; the top ten carry approximately 2.4%. Broader study findings: Many Burkitt lymphoma patients shared several public clonotypes.

J lost 7 bases, V lost 0 bases, and 5 bases had no gene match. The germline CDR1 and CDR2 sequences are SGHRS and YFSETQ. The CDR3 is 15 amino acids. The rearrangement uses TRBV5-1 and TRBJ2-7, with 12 positions matching TRBD2. The sequence was obtained from a human donor with Burkitt lymphoma. Sequenced sample: tumor tissue. CDR3 residues: CASSLGTSGAREQYV. CDR3 nucleotides: TGCGCCAGCAGCTTGGGGACTAGCGGGGCAAGGGAGCAGTACGTC.